The 13 T cell receptor beta chains below all came from one sample that was sequenced in a study of technical replicates of blood from several donors (dated by TCRdb to 2016 to 2017). The library came from the immunoSEQ multiplex PCR assay. Not all clones reach the TCRdb copy of this immuneACCESS table, which keeps in-frame sequences only. Checked studies attribute under half of the gap to unresolved V genes and leave the rest unexplained. The sample has nearly 95,000 clones on record, roughly 95% of them singletons. In total, the top ten clones hold approximately 0.36% of the sample. The sample taken for sequencing was T cells isolated from PBMCs. These receptors came from a human donor in good health.

V gene TRBV27 combines with J gene TRBJ2-5; 10 nucleotides line up with TRBD1. Germline trimming cut 2 bases from V and 3 bases from J; bases unmatched to any gene: 6. The CDR3 spans 16 residues. Germline V gene lookup returns CDR1 MNHEY and CDR2 SMNVEV (reference sequence). CDR3 in amino acids: CASSLMGTGVEETQYF. As DNA, the CDR3 is TGTGCCAGCAGTTTAATGGGGACAGGGGTGGAAGAGACCCAGTACTTC.

This clone has only one observation. The chain links TRBV5-5 to TRBJ2-2; 7 bases line up with TRBD2. The CDR3 length is 15 residues. V shed 4 bases, J shed 5 bases, and the junction held 8 bases outside the gene matches. CDR1 and CDR2 (germline): SGHKS, YYEKEE (reference sequence). CDR3 in amino acids: CASSKVQGGTGELFF. The CDR3 region has the DNA TGTGCCAGCAGCAAGGTGCAGGGAGGGACCGGGGAGCTGTTTTTT.

The chain employs TRBV11-3 and TRBJ2-5; 7 bases align to TRBD2. This CDR3 comprises 16 residues. Germline V gives CDR1 SGHNT, CDR2 YENEEA. V was pared by 7 bases and J by 3 bases, with 14 bases of the junction left unmatched. The CDR3 DNA follows: TGTGCCAGCACTACGGGGGGAGCGGGAAGGAAAGAGACCCAGTACTTC. This encodes CASTTGGAGRKETQYF.

A remark on this clone: A read error may produce the germline difference seen at one junction end. V gene TRBV5-1 combines with J gene TRBJ1-1; D remains ambiguous. This CDR3 has 11 amino acids. Germline CDR1 and CDR2: SGHRS and YFSETQ. CDR3 loop: CASSLTGEPFF. CDR3 DNA: TGCGCCAGCAGCTTGACGGGTGAACCTTTCTTT.

The chain carries TRBV6-5 and TRBJ2-5; 7 nucleotides line up with TRBD1. Losses at the gene ends were 2 bases for V and 4 bases for J; bases not matched to a gene: 4. Per the germline V gene, CDR1 is MNHEY and CDR2 is SVGAGI. This CDR3 spans 14 amino acids. CDR3 sequence: CASSYGQARETQYF. The CDR3 nucleotides are TGTGCCAGCAGTTACGGACAGGCTCGAGAGACCCAGTACTTC.

The V gene is TRBV9, the J gene TRBJ2-5, with 9 bases identical to TRBD2. Germline CDR1 is SGDLS and CDR2 is YYNGEE. The CDR3 has 15 residues. Unmatched junction bases numbered 8, after V lost 4 bases and J lost 4 bases. In DNA form, the CDR3 reads TGTGCCAGCAGCCCCGGGACTAGCAGGACAGAGACCCAGTACTTC. Its protein is CASSPGTSRTETQYF.

The chain has TRBV7-6 and TRBJ2-1; the D gene is possibly TRBD2 (6 bases). CDR3 length: 15 residues. The V gene lost 5 bases and the J gene lost 4 bases, with 15 bases spanning the gap. Per the germline V gene, CDR1 is SGHVS and CDR2 is FNYEAQ. CDR3 nucleotides: TGTGCCAGCAGCCGGCTTAGCGGCAGATACAATGAGCAGTTCTTC. Encoded protein: CASSRLSGRYNEQFF. Full variable domain (remainder filled in from reference TRBV7-6 and TRBJ2-1): GAGVSQSPRYKVTKRGQDVALRCDPISGHVSLYWYRQALGQGPEFLTYFNYEAQQDKSGLPNDRFSAERPEGSISTLTIQRTEQRDSAMYRCASSRLSGRYNEQFFGPGTRLTVL.

The chain carries TRBV7-9 and TRBJ2-1; 9 bases agree with TRBD2. J lost 2 bases, V lost 10 bases, and 6 bases had no gene match. This CDR3 is built from 14 residues. Germline V lookup: CDR1 SEHNR, CDR2 FQNEAQ (reference sequence). The CDR3 sequence is CATGSGSTYNEQFF. As DNA, the CDR3 is TGTGCCACTGGTAGCGGGAGCACCTACAATGAGCAGTTCTTC.

This sequence joins TRBV28 and TRBJ2-1, with D possibly TRBD2 on 6 matching bases. With 7 bases removed from V and 8 bases from J, the gap between germline ends came to 15 bases. CDR1 is MDHEN and CDR2 is SYDVKM in the germline V gene. This CDR3 contains 13 residues. CDR3 sequence: CASKEGPWDEQFF. The CDR3 DNA reads as TGTGCCAGCAAGGAGGGACCTTGGGATGAGCAGTTCTTC. Full variable domain (remainder filled in from reference TRBV28 and TRBJ2-1): DVKVTQSSRYLVKRTGEKVFLECVQDMDHENMFWYRQDPGLGLRLIYFSYDVKMKEKGDIPEGYSVSREKKERFSLILESASTNQTSMYLCASKEGPWDEQFFGPGTRLTVL.

V and J are TRBV13 and TRBJ1-1, with D tentatively TRBD1 (5 bases). V was shortened by 2 bases and J by 2 bases, with 15 bases between the two germline ends. The CDR3 spans 16 residues. From germline, CDR1 is PRHDT and CDR2 FYEKMQ (reference sequence). The CDR3 sequence: CASSLRVGGVNTEAFF. The CDR3 nucleotides read TGTGCCAGCAGCTTACGGGTTGGGGGGGTAAACACTGAAGCTTTCTTT.

This clone was observed once. CDR3 protein: CASSVEGEAGGMQFF. CDR3 nucleotides: TGCGCCAGCAGCGTAGAGGGTGAGGCTGGCGGGATGCAGTTCTTC. V gene TRBV5-1 combines with J gene TRBJ2-1, with D maybe TRBD2 (6 bases). CDR1 and CDR2 (germline): SGHRS, YFSETQ. CDR3 length equals 15 residues. V gave up 4 bases and J gave up 12 bases, with 23 bases separating them.

J is TRBJ1-1 and V is TRBV28; D is undetermined. Germline CDR1 is MDHEN and CDR2 is SYDVKM. The CDR3 runs 11 residues. Trimming stripped 8 bases from V and 3 bases from J, with 7 bases between. CDR3 residues: CASAEDTEAFF. The CDR3 DNA sequence: TGTGCCAGCGCAGAGGACACTGAAGCTTTCTTT.

The gene calls are TRBV27 and TRBJ2-7; 10 positions agree with TRBD2. Germline-derived CDR1 and CDR2 are MNHEY and SMNVEV (reference sequence). There are 17 residues in the CDR3. CDR3 bases: TGTGCTACCTGGGTACTAGCGGGACCCAACAATACTTACGAGCAGTACTTC. This sequence encodes CATWVLAGPNNTYEQYF.